One and the same sample provided the 17 T cell receptor beta chains below, sequenced in a study of CD8 T cells in Susac syndrome. An amount of RNA that ranged from roughly 0.5 to 1 ug was reverse transcribed with random hexamers. TCRdb redid the calling of the immunoSEQ multiplex PCR reads with MiXCR, one entry per CDR3 protein. Among about 300,000 distinct CDR3 sequences listed, 85% were seen once. The source material was CD8+ T cells from PBMCs. Source of these receptors: a human donor with multiple sclerosis.

This clonotype has a single count. This sequence joins TRBV4-1 and TRBJ2-1, with 10 bases fitting TRBD2. With 1 base clipped from V and 4 bases from J, the junction kept 4 bases outside the gene matches. In germline, CDR1 is MGHRA, CDR2 YSYEKL. This CDR3 has 16 amino acids. CDR3 coding DNA: TGCGCCAGCAGCCAAGTTCCTAGCGGGAGTTACAATGAGCAGTTCTTC. It encodes CASSQVPSGSYNEQFF.

In regard to this clonotype: The junction departs from germline at one end; a sequencing error may be responsible. This chain joins TRBV4-1 and TRBJ1-4; D remains unclear. Germline CDR1 and CDR2: MGHRA and YSYEKL. The CDR3 extends over 17 amino acids. The CDR3 spells CAISQESIGKLGEKLFF. CDR3 bases: TGCGCCATCAGCCAAGAATCAATCGGGAAATTGGGTGAAAAACTGTTTTTT.

The chain joins TRBV4-3 to TRBJ1-1; the D gene is possibly TRBD1 (6 bases). This CDR3 spans 14 amino acids. Germline V gene lookup returns CDR1 LGHNA and CDR2 YSLEER. V shed 4 bases and J shed 2 bases, with 11 bases lying between them. The CDR3 region is CASSPRGFNTEAFF. The CDR3 nucleotides are TGCGCCAGCAGCCCGAGGGGGTTTAACACTGAAGCTTTCTTT.

The chain carries TRBV9 and TRBJ2-3; D may match TRBD1 or TRBD2 (5 bases each). Germline CDR1 reads SGDLS; CDR2 reads YYNGEE. This CDR3 comprises 18 residues. Trimming cost V 0 bases and J 0 bases, with 17 bases left between them. This chain's CDR3 is CASSVDNTGTQSTDTQYF. CDR3 DNA sequence: TGTGCCAGCAGCGTAGATAATACCGGGACCCAGAGCACAGATACGCAGTATTTT.

This rearrangement joins TRBV4-3 to TRBJ1-2, with D unresolved. The CDR3 runs 15 residues. V gave up 0 bases and J gave up 6 bases, with 14 bases separating them. The germline gives CDR1 LGHNA, CDR2 YSLEER. This CDR3 reads CASSQDRAGLDGYTF. The DNA for the CDR3 is TGCGCCAGCAGCCAAGATCGCGCGGGTTTGGATGGCTACACCTTC.

The J gene is TRBJ2-7, the V gene TRBV18; D might be TRBD1 (5 bases). CDR1 and CDR2 from the germline V gene are KGHSH and LQKENI. V was cut by 5 bases and J by 2 bases, with 7 bases left in between. The CDR3 has 12 residues. The CDR3 region is CASSEGAYEQYF. For the CDR3, the DNA is TGTGCCAGCTCAGAAGGGGCCTACGAGCAGTACTTC.

The chain combines TRBV28 with TRBJ1-1, with TRBD1 identical over 9 bases. Per germline, CDR1 MDHEN and CDR2 SYDVKM. The V and J ends lost 1 base and 4 bases, in that order; junction bases with no gene match: 4. The CDR3 loop spans 15 amino acids. Written as DNA, the CDR3 is TGTGCCAGCAGTTTATCCGGGACAGGGACCACTGAAGCTTTCTTT. Amino acids: CASSLSGTGTTEAFF.

The chain is built from TRBV7-8 and TRBJ1-3; possible D gene TRBD1, 5 bases. The germline gives CDR1 SGHVS, CDR2 FQNEAQ. Trimming left V 5 bases short and J 4 bases short, with 15 bases between. CDR3 length equals 15 residues. CDR3 coding DNA: TGTGCCAGCAGCGGACGGACAATGACGGGAAACACCATATATTTT. As protein: CASSGRTMTGNTIYF. The whole variable domain, remainder taken from reference TRBV7-8 and TRBJ1-3, is GAGVSQSPRYKVAKRGQDVALRCDPISGHVSLFWYQQALGQGPEFLTYFQNEAQLDKSGLPSDRFFAERPEGSVSTLKIQRTQQEDSAVYLCASSGRTMTGNTIYFGEGSWLTVV.

V usage is TRBV11-3 and J usage is TRBJ2-1, with D tentatively TRBD1 (6 bases). V was cut by 5 bases and J by 0 bases, with 14 bases left in between. The CDR3 extends over 16 amino acids. Germline V gene data show CDR1 as SGHNT and CDR2 as YENEEA. The CDR3 protein is CASSGDTSYSYNEQFF. As DNA, the CDR3 is TGTGCCAGCAGCGGGGACACATCTTACTCCTACAATGAGCAGTTCTTC.

J is TRBJ2-5 and V is TRBV6-5; TRBD2 agrees at 12 bases. Per germline, CDR1 MNHEY and CDR2 SVGAGI. The CDR3 spans 15 residues. The J segment lost 5 bases and the V segment lost 5 bases, leaving 6 bases of the junction unmatched. The CDR3 spells CASSLAGGPEETQYF. CDR3 sequence (DNA): TGTGCCAGCAGTCTAGCGGGAGGGCCTGAGGAGACCCAGTACTTC.

In DNA, the CDR3 is TGTGCCAGCGCCCCGCTAGCGGGAGGGCTGGGCACCGGGGAGCTGTTTTTT. It yields the protein CASAPLAGGLGTGELFF. This chain uses TRBV6-1 with TRBJ2-2, with 12 bases matching TRBD2. CDR1 MNHNS and CDR2 SASEGT come from the germline V gene. CDR3 length: 17 residues. The ends lost 8 bases at V and 4 bases at J; junction bases unmatched: 11.

The rearrangement links TRBV28 to TRBJ2-5; no clear D. The V gene lost 1 base and the J gene lost 5 bases, with 8 bases spanning the gap. This CDR3 spans 13 amino acids. Germline lookup yields CDR1 MDHEN and CDR2 SYDVKM. The chain's CDR3 is CASSLFFQETQYF. The CDR3 DNA follows: TGTGCCAGCAGTTTATTCTTCCAGGAGACCCAGTACTTC.

The chain has TRBV7-3 and TRBJ2-5; D is possibly TRBD2 (6 bases). This CDR3 spans 15 amino acids. Germline V gives CDR1 SGHTA, CDR2 FQGTGA. V was cut by 0 bases and J by 2 bases, with 10 bases left in between. The CDR3 DNA is TGTGCCAGCAGCTTAACGGGGACTTTTCAAGAGACCCAGTACTTC. It is translated as CASSLTGTFQETQYF.

The chain recombines TRBV10-1 with TRBJ2-7; 8 nucleotides line up with TRBD2. CDR3 length equals 14 residues. After removal of 3 bases from V and 5 bases from J, the junction contained 6 bases not matched to a gene. Germline CDR1 WNHNN, CDR2 SYGVQD (reference sequence). The CDR3 DNA is TGCGCCAGCAGTGAAACCGGGAGGGCCCACGAGCAGTACTTC. This encodes CASSETGRAHEQYF.

The rearrangement uses TRBV7-9 and TRBJ1-2; no clear D. There are 15 residues in the CDR3. V shed 4 bases and J shed 3 bases, with 15 bases lying between them. CDR1 and CDR2 from the germline V gene are SEHNR and FQNEAQ (reference sequence). DNA for the CDR3: TGTGCCAGCAGCTCCTCTCCCCGGGCTTACTATGGCTACACCTTC. Encoded protein: CASSSSPRAYYGYTF.

This clonotype was recorded once. The V and J genes are TRBV5-4 and TRBJ2-7, with 12 bases matching TRBD2. The CDR3 is 19 residues long. Trimming removed 0 bases from V and 2 bases from J; junction bases left unmatched: 12. Germline CDR1 reads SGHNT; CDR2 reads YYREEE (reference sequence). The CDR3 coding sequence is TGTGCCAGCAGCTTGGAGGGCGGACTAGCGGGAATCCTGCCCTACGAGCAGTACTTC. Translation gives CASSLEGGLAGILPYEQYF.

V is TRBV7-8 and J is TRBJ2-7; 9 bases line up with TRBD1. The CDR3 runs to 16 residues. CDR1 is SGHVS and CDR2 is FQNEAQ in the germline V gene. Trimming cost V 3 bases and J 2 bases; bases outside gene matches: 8. CDR3 residues: CASSFLPGQGPYEQYF. The DNA for the CDR3 is TGTGCCAGCAGCTTCCTACCGGGACAGGGCCCCTACGAGCAGTACTTC.